This T cell receptor (beta chain) was sequenced in a study of shared clonotypes between healthy human individuals. HIV-negative, healthy adults without recent acute infections or vaccinations were the donors. Trimming shortened V by 4 bases and J by 0 bases, and 7 bases separated the two germline ends. The CDR3 spans 13 residues. Germline assignment: CDR1 SGHRS and CDR2 YFSETQ. When replicate PCRs were run on unsorted PBMC, they used approximately 300 ng DNA, around 30,000 T cell genomes. PBMC DNA, left unsorted, was sequenced on ten immunoSEQ deep assay plates. The repertoire was sequenced with immunoSEQ multiplex PCR; TCRdb's copy has only in-frame clones and lacks some. The sample yields about 92,000 clones, less than 50% seen once.

This clonotype originated in a woman between 40 and 55 years old in good health. Some clones in this sample may be carry-over from other donors' samples. Sequenced material: PBMCs. This chain uses TRBV5-1 with TRBJ1-1; D call uncertain. CDR3 sequence (DNA): TGCGCCAGCAGCCCCTCAGTGAACACTGAAGCTTTCTTT. Translating it yields CASSPSVNTEAFF.